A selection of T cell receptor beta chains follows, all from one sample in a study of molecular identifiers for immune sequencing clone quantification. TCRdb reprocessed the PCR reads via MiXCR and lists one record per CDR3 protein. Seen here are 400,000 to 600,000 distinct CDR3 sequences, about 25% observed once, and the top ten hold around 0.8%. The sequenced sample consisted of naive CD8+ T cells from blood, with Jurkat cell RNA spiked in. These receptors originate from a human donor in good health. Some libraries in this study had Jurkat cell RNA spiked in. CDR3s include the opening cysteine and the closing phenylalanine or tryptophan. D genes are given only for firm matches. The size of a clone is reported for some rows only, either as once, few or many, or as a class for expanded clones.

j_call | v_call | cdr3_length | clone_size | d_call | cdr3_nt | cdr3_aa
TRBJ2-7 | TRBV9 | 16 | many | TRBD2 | TGTGCCAGCAGCGCCCGGGGGAGCGGGGTTTTTGACGAGCAGTACTTC | CASSARGSGVFDEQYF
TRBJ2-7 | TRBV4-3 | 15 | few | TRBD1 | TGCGCCAGCAGCCAAGGAGGGGGCGCGTCCTACGAGCAGTACTTC | CASSQGGGASYEQYF
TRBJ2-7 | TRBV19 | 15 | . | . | TGTGCCAGTAGTATCGGAACAGGGTATTCCTACGAGCAGTACTTC | CASSIGTGYSYEQYF
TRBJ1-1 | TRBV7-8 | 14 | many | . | TGTGCCAGCAGCTTGGGTAGAGTTAACACTGAAGCTTTCTTT | CASSLGRVNTEAFF
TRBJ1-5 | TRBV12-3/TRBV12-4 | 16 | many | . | TGTGCCAGCAGTCGGGACCCAAAAGATAGCAATCAGCCCCAGCATTTT | CASSRDPKDSNQPQHF
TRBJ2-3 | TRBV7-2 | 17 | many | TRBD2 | TGTGCCAGCAGCCCCCGGGACTACCTAGCTAGCACAGATACGCAGTATTTT | CASSPRDYLASTDTQYF
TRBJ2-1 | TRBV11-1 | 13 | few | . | TGTGCCAGCAGCTTGGTAGGGGACAATGAGCAGTTCTTC | CASSLVGDNEQFF
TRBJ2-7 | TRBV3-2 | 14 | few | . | TGTGCCAGCAGTACCGGGAACCCTCCTTACGAGCAGTACTTC | CASSTGNPPYEQYF
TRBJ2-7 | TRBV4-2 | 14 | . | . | TGTGCCAGCAGCCGAGGGGCTAGCAGCTACGAGCAGTACTTC | CASSRGASSYEQYF
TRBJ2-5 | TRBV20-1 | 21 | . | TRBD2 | TGCAGTGTTAGAGATTCATCACTCGGGTCGCGGGAGGGCCCGAAGCGAGAGACCCAGTACTTC | CSVRDSSLGSREGPKRETQYF
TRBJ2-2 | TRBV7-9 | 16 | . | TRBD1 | TGTGCCAGCAGCTTACTGACAGGGAAAAACACCGGGGAGCTGTTATTT | CASSLLTGKNTGELLF
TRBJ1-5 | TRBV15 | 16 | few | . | TGTGCCACCAGCAGAGAGGCGGGCATAAGCAATCAGCCCCAGCATTTT | CATSREAGISNQPQHF
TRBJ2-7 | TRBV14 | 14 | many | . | TGTGCCAGCAGCCACCACCCGGCGGGCTACGAGCAGTACTTC | CASSHHPAGYEQYF
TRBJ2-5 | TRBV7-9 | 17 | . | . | TGTGCCAGCAGCTCACCCCACGGCGATGTAAGGTTGGAGACCCAGTACTTC | CASSSPHGDVRLETQYF
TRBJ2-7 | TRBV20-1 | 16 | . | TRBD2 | TGCAGTGCCCTAGGGCCTAGCGGGATCAACTCCTACGAGCAGTACTTC | CSALGPSGINSYEQYF
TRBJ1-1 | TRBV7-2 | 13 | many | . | TGTGCCAGCAGCTACAGGGACGTGACTGAAGCTTTCTTT | CASSYRDVTEAFF
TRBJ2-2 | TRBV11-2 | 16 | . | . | TGTGCCAGCAGCCCGAAGAGGGAGGCGAGCACCGGGGAGCTGTTTTTT | CASSPKREASTGELFF
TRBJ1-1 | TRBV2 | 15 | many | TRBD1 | TGTGCCAGCAGTCCGCGGACAGGGGGCCAGGTTGAAGCTTTCTTT | CASSPRTGGQVEAFF
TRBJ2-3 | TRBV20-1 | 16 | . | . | TGCAGTGCTAGAGATATTGGGACGCCTTCCACAGATACGCAGTATTTT | CSARDIGTPSTDTQYF
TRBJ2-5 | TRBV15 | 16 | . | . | TGTGCCACCAGCAGAGTCAGGGATTCCGGCACGGAGACCCAGTACTTC | CATSRVRDSGTETQYF
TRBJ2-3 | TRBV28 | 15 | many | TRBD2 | TGTGCCAGCAGTCTTACAGCGGGAGTATCAGATACGCAGTATTTT | CASSLTAGVSDTQYF
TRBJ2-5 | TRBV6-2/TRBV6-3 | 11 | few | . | TGTGCCAGCAGTTTGGGACCGACCCAGTACTTC | CASSLGPTQYF
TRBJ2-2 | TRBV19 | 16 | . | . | TGTGCCAGTAGATCACAGGTGTGGACACCCACCGGGGAGCTGTTTTTT | CASRSQVWTPTGELFF
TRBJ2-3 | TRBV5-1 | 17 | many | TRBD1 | TGCGCCAGCAGCTTGGAGACAGGGGCGACTGCTGCAGATACGCAGTATTTT | CASSLETGATAADTQYF
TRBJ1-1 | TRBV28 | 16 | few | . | TGTGCCAGCAGTTTACCCCCAAAGCAGGGGCCAGGGGAAGCTTTCTTT | CASSLPPKQGPGEAFF
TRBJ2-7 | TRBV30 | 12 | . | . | TGTGCCTGGAGTCCAACCCGCTACGAGCAGTACTTC | CAWSPTRYEQYF
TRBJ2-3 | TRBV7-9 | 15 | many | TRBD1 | TGTGCCAGCAGCATAGACAGGGGAAGCACAGATACGCAGTATTTT | CASSIDRGSTDTQYF
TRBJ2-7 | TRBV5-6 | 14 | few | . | TGTGCCAGCAGCGGGGGCCGCTGGTCCTACGAGCAGTACTTC | CASSGGRWSYEQYF
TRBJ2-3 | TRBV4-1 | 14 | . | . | TGCTCCAGCTCCTGGGGAGCTAGCACAGATACGCAGTATTTT | CSSSWGASTDTQYF
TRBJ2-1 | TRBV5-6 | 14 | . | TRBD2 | TGTGCCAGCAGGGGACTAGCGGGAATGTATGAGCAGTTCTTC | CASRGLAGMYEQFF
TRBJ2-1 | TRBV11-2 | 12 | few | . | TGTGCCACATCTCCCCCCTACAATGAGCAGTTCTTC | CATSPPYNEQFF
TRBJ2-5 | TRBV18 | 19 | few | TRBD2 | TGTGCCAGCTCACCTTCCCCACACGGACTAGCGGGGGGTTCGGAGACCCAGTACTTC | CASSPSPHGLAGGSETQYF
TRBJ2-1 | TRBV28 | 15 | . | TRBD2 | TGTGCCAGCAGGGACTCTAGCGGGAGTATTAATGAGCAGTTCTTC | CASRDSSGSINEQFF
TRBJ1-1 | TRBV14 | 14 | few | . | TGTGACAGCAGCCTTCAGGGGCTGAACACTGAAGCTTTCTTT | CDSSLQGLNTEAFF
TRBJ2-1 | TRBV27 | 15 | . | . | TGTGCCAGCAGTTTAGTGGCGTATATAAACAATGAGCAGTTCTTC | CASSLVAYINNEQFF
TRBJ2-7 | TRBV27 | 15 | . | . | TGTGCCAGCAGTTTAAATTACGGGAGAGTCTACGAGCAGTACTTC | CASSLNYGRVYEQYF
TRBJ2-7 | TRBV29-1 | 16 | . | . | TGCAGCGTCCTGGGTACCGAACGGGACATCTCCTACGAGCAGTACTTC | CSVLGTERDISYEQYF
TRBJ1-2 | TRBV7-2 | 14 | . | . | TGTGCCAGCCGCCCCGGCGGGCCTAACTATGGCTACCCCTTC | CASRPGGPNYGYPF
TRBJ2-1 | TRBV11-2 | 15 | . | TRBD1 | TGTGCCAGCAGCTCCGGGACAGTAACCTTTGATGAGCAGTTCTTC | CASSSGTVTFDEQFF
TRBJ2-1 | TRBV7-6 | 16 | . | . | TGTGCCAGCAGCTTATCCAACCCGAGCTCCTACAATGAGCAGTTCTTC | CASSLSNPSSYNEQFF
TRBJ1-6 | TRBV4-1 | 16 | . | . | TGCGCCAGCAGCCAAGATAGGGCAGTCAATAATTCACCCCTCCACTTT | CASSQDRAVNNSPLHF
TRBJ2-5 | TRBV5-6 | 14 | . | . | TGTGCCAGCAGCACCCCGGGAGATCAAGAGACCCAGTACTTC | CASSTPGDQETQYF
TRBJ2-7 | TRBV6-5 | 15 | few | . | TGTGCCAGCAGTAAAGTATGGGACAACTCCTACGAGCAGTACTTC | CASSKVWDNSYEQYF
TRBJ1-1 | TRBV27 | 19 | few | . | TGTGCCAGCAGTCCTTTGCACAGAGCGAGGGTAGGGATGAACACTGAAGCTTTCTTT | CASSPLHRARVGMNTEAFF
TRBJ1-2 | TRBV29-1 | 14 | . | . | TGCAGCCTTGGGGGGGGGGGCGCGGACTATGGCTACACCTTC | CSLGGGGADYGYTF
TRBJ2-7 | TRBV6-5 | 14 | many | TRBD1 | TGTGCCAGCAGTTACTGGCAGGGGGCCTACGAGCAGTACTTC | CASSYWQGAYEQYF
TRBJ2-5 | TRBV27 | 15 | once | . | TGTGCCAGCAGCATGACAGTGGGTTACAAAGAGACCCAGTACTTC | CASSMTVGYKETQYF
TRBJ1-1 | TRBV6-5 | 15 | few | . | TGTGCCAGCAGTTACGGGGCGCTTATGAACACTGAAGCTTTCTTT | CASSYGALMNTEAFF
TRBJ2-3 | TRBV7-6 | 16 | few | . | TGTGCCAGCAGCTGCCCCTCGAGCGGACTTACAGATACGCAGTATTTT | CASSCPSSGLTDTQYF
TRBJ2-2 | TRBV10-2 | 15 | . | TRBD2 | TGCGCCAGCAGAGTAGCGGGCGGACTCCCCGGGGAGCTGTTTTTT | CASRVAGGLPGELFF
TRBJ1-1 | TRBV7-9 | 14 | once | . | TGTGCCAGCAGCTCCCGGGTCTCCCCTGCATCAGCTTTCTTT | CASSSRVSPASAFF
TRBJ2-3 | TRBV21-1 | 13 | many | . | TGTGCCAACAGGACATCTAGCACAGATACGCAGTATTTT | CANRTSSTDTQYF
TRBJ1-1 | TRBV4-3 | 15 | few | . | TGCGCCAGCAGCCCAAGCATTAGGCTAAACACTGAAGCTTTCTTT | CASSPSIRLNTEAFF
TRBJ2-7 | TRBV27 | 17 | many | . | TGTGCCAGCAGTTTATATAGGGGGTCTTACAGGGAGGGGGAGCAGTACTTC | CASSLYRGSYREGEQYF
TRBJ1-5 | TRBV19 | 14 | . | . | TGTGCCAGTACGGAGACCTATAGCAATCAGCCCCAGCATTTT | CASTETYSNQPQHF
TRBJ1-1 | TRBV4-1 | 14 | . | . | TGCGCCAGCAGCCAAGAGCGGGGGGTCACTGAAGCTTTCTTT | CASSQERGVTEAFF
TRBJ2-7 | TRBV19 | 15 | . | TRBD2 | TGTGCCAGTACCCCTGCGGGAGGGAACGCCTACGAGCAGTACTTC | CASTPAGGNAYEQYF
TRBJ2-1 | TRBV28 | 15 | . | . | TGTGCCAGCAGTTTATTGGGGGTTTTAGGGGATGAGCAGTTCTTC | CASSLLGVLGDEQFF
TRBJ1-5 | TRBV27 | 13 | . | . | TGTGCCAGCGGGGTTTATAGCAATCAGCCCCAGCATTTT | CASGVYSNQPQHF
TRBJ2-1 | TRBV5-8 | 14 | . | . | TGTGCCAGCAGCCGACCAGCGACAGGCGTGGATCAGTTCTTC | CASSRPATGVDQFF